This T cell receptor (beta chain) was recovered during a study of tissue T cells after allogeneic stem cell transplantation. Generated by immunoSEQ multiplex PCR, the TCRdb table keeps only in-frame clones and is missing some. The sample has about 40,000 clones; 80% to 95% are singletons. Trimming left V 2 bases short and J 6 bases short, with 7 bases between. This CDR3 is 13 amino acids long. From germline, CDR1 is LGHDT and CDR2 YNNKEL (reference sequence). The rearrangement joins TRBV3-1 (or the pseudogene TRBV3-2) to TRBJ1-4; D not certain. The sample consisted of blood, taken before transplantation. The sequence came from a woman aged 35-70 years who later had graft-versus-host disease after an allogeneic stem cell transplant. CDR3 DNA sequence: TGTGCCAGCAGCCAAATGAGGGATGAAAAACTGTTTTTT. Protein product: CASSQMRDEKLFF.